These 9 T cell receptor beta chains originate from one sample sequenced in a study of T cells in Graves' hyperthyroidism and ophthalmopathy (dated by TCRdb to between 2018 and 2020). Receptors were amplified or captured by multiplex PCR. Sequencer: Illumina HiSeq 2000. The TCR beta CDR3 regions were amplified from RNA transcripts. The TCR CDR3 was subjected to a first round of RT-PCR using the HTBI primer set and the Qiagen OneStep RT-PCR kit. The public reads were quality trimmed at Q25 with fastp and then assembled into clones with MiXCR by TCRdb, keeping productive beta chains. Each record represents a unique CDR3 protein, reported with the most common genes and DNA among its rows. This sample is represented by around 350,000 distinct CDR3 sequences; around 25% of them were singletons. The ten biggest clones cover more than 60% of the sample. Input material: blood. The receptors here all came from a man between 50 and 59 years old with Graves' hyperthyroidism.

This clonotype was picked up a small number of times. The CDR3 region has the DNA TGTGCCAGCAATTACAGGGGAGGTTTACAGTATTTT. Its translation: CASNYRGGLQYF. The V gene is TRBV12-3 or TRBV12-4, the J gene TRBJ2-3; tentative D call: TRBD1 (7 bases). Deletions cut 7 bases from V and 12 bases from J, with 17 bases between. The length of the CDR3 is 12 residues.

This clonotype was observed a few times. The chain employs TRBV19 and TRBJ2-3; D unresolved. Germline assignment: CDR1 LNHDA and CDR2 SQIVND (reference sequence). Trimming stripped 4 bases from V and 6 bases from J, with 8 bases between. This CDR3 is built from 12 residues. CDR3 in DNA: TGTGCCAGTAGTACGATGTCGGATACGCAGTATTTT. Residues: CASSTMSDTQYF.

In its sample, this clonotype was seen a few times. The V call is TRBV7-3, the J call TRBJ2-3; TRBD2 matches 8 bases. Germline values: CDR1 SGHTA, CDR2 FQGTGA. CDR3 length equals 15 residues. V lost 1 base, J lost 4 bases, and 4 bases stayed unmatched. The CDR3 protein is CASSLKGTRSDTQYF. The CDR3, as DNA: TGTGCCAGCAGCTTAAAGGGGACTAGGTCAGATACGCAGTATTTT.

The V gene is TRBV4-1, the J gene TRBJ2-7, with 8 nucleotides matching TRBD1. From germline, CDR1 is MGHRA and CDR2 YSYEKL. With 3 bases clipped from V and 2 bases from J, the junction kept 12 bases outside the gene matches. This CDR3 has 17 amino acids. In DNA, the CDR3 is TGCGCCAGCAGCCACACACTCACGACAGGGGACCCCTACGAGCAGTACTTC. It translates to CASSHTLTTGDPYEQYF.

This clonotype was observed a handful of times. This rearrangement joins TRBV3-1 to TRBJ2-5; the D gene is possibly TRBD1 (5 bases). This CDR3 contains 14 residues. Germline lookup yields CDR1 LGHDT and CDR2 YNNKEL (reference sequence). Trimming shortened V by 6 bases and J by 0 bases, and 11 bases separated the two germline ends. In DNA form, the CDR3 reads TGTGCCAGCAGTCGAAGACAGAACCAAGAGACCCAGTACTTC. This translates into CASSRRQNQETQYF.

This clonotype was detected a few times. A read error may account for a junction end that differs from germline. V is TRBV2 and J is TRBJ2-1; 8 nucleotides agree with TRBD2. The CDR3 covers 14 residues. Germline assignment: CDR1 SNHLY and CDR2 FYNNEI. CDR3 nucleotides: TGTGCCAGCAGGTACGAAGCGGGGGACAATGGGCAGTTCTTC. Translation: CASRYEAGDNGQFF.

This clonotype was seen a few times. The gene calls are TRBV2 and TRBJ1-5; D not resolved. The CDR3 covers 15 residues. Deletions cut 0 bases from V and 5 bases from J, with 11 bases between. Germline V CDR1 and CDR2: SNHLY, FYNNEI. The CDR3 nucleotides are TGTGCCAGCAGTGAAGCGATACAGAGGGATCAGCCCCAGCATTTT. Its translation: CASSEAIQRDQPQHF.

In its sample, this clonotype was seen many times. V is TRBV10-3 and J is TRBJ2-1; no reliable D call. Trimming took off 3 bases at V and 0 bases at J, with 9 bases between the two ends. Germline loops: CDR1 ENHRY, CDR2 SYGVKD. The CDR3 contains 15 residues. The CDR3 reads CAISDSGFSYNEQFF. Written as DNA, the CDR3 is TGTGCCATCAGTGACTCCGGGTTCTCCTACAATGAGCAGTTCTTC.

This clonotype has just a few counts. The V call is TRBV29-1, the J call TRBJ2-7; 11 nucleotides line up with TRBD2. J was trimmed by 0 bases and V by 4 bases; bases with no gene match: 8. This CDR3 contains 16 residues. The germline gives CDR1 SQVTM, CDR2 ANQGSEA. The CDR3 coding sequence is TGCAGCGTTGGAGCCGATGGGACTAGCGGCTCCTACGAGCAGTACTTC. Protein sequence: CSVGADGTSGSYEQYF.